The rows below give T cell receptor beta chains drawn from one sample of a study of T cells in pancreatic ductal adenocarcinoma. Generated by immunoSEQ multiplex PCR, the TCRdb table keeps only in-frame clones and is missing some. The sample includes about 100,000 clones, around 96% of them seen just once. Material: PBMCs. The receptor source for this set is a human donor with pancreatic ductal adenocarcinoma. Each CDR3 is given with its conserved first and last residue. Each record gives: J gene, D gene, V gene, clone size, CDR3 DNA, CDR3 protein. A D gene is named only where the DNA matches it firmly. Expanded clones are given a class, and other clones once, few, many or no size at all.

j_call: TRBJ2-7; d_call: TRBD2; v_call: TRBV30; clone_size: once; cdr3_nt: TGTGCCTGGAGTGAGCAGCCCAGCGGGGGAGCTAGCGAGCAGTACTTC; cdr3_aa: CAWSEQPSGGASEQYF
j_call: TRBJ1-2; d_call: TRBD1; v_call: TRBV10-3; clone_size: .; cdr3_nt: TGTGCCATCAGTGTGACACAGGGGGCAGATAACTATGGCTACACCTTC; cdr3_aa: CAISVTQGADNYGYTF
j_call: TRBJ1-5; d_call: .; v_call: TRBV27; clone_size: .; cdr3_nt: TGTGCCAGCAGCCGCGGAGGGATCAATCAGCCCCAGCATTTT; cdr3_aa: CASSRGGINQPQHF
j_call: TRBJ2-5; d_call: .; v_call: TRBV18; clone_size: .; cdr3_nt: TGTGCCAGCTCACCAGGTCCAGGGTCCCAAGAGACCCAGTACTTC; cdr3_aa: CASSPGPGSQETQYF
j_call: TRBJ1-1; d_call: .; v_call: TRBV5-4; clone_size: .; cdr3_nt: TGTGCCAGCAGCCGCGCACAGGGCCTCATGAACACTGAAGCTTTCTTT; cdr3_aa: CASSRAQGLMNTEAFF
j_call: TRBJ2-6; d_call: .; v_call: TRBV2; clone_size: .; cdr3_nt: TGTGCCAGCAGTGAAGGGTGGAGCTCTGGGGCCAACGTCCTGACTTTC; cdr3_aa: CASSEGWSSGANVLTF
j_call: TRBJ1-5; d_call: TRBD1; v_call: TRBV28; clone_size: .; cdr3_nt: TGTGCCAGCAGTAAAGGGACAGACCATCAGCCCCAGCATTTT; cdr3_aa: CASSKGTDHQPQHF
j_call: TRBJ1-1; d_call: .; v_call: TRBV7-8; clone_size: .; cdr3_nt: TGTGCCAGCAGCTTATTTAATTCGGAGATGAACACTGAAGCTTTCTTT; cdr3_aa: CASSLFNSEMNTEAFF
j_call: TRBJ2-5; d_call: .; v_call: TRBV11-2; clone_size: .; cdr3_nt: TGTGCCAGCAGCTTAGCTCCGGAGACCCAGTACTTC; cdr3_aa: CASSLAPETQYF
j_call: TRBJ2-7; d_call: .; v_call: TRBV27; clone_size: .; cdr3_nt: TGTGCCGGAGGTCAAGACGAGCAGTACTTC; cdr3_aa: CAGGQDEQYF
j_call: TRBJ2-3; d_call: TRBD1; v_call: TRBV19; clone_size: .; cdr3_nt: TGTGCCAGTAGTATAGGACGGACAGGGTTTAGAGATACGCAGTATTTT; cdr3_aa: CASSIGRTGFRDTQYF
j_call: TRBJ2-5; d_call: TRBD2; v_call: TRBV7-2; clone_size: once; cdr3_nt: TGTGCCAGCAGCTTAAACGCGGGAGGTTGGGAGACCCAGTACTTC; cdr3_aa: CASSLNAGGWETQYF
j_call: TRBJ2-3; d_call: .; v_call: TRBV28; clone_size: .; cdr3_nt: TGTGCCAGCAGCCTTGACAGGACTTGGCAGTATTTT; cdr3_aa: CASSLDRTWQYF
j_call: TRBJ2-1; d_call: TRBD2; v_call: TRBV10-3; clone_size: .; cdr3_nt: TGTGCCGGGGGTTCGAGGAGCGGGAGCTCCTACAATGAGCAGTTCTTC; cdr3_aa: CAGGSRSGSSYNEQFF
j_call: TRBJ2-1; d_call: TRBD2; v_call: TRBV18; clone_size: .; cdr3_nt: TGTGCCAGCTCACCTCCACTAGCGGGAGGAGTTGGTGAGCAGTTCTTC; cdr3_aa: CASSPPLAGGVGEQFF
j_call: TRBJ2-7; d_call: TRBD2; v_call: TRBV5-3; clone_size: .; cdr3_nt: TGTGCCAAACTAGCGGGACCTACCTACGAGCAGTACTTC; cdr3_aa: CAKLAGPTYEQYF
j_call: TRBJ1-2; d_call: .; v_call: TRBV7-9; clone_size: .; cdr3_nt: TGTGCCAGCAGCCGGGACACCAACTATGGCTACACCTTC; cdr3_aa: CASSRDTNYGYTF
j_call: TRBJ2-7; d_call: TRBD1; v_call: TRBV5-5; clone_size: .; cdr3_nt: TGTGCCAGCAGCTGGGACCGACAGGGGCACGAGCAGTACTTC; cdr3_aa: CASSWDRQGHEQYF
j_call: TRBJ2-7; d_call: TRBD1; v_call: TRBV15; clone_size: .; cdr3_nt: TGTGCCACCGCGAGGGACAGTCCCTACGAGCAGTACTTC; cdr3_aa: CATARDSPYEQYF
j_call: TRBJ2-1; d_call: TRBD2; v_call: TRBV27; clone_size: .; cdr3_nt: TGTGCCAGCAGTTACTTTGGGACTAGCGGGAGCTGGGTGAAATCTGAGCAGTTCTTC; cdr3_aa: CASSYFGTSGSWVKSEQFF
j_call: TRBJ2-7; d_call: .; v_call: TRBV7-9; clone_size: .; cdr3_nt: TGTGCCAGCAGCTTGACGGGTTACGAGCAGTACTTC; cdr3_aa: CASSLTGYEQYF
j_call: TRBJ2-7; d_call: .; v_call: TRBV21-1; clone_size: .; cdr3_nt: TGTGCCAGCAGCACCATACTGACAGGGGATCCCTACGAGCAGTACTTC; cdr3_aa: CASSTILTGDPYEQYF
j_call: TRBJ2-3; d_call: TRBD1; v_call: TRBV4-3; clone_size: .; cdr3_nt: TGCGCCAGCAGCCAACCGGGACAGCTTAATACGCAGTATTTT; cdr3_aa: CASSQPGQLNTQYF
j_call: TRBJ2-5; d_call: .; v_call: TRBV10-3; clone_size: .; cdr3_nt: TGTGCCACCCAAGGGGGGGAGTTCGAGACCCAGTACTTC; cdr3_aa: CATQGGEFETQYF
j_call: TRBJ1-5; d_call: TRBD1; v_call: TRBV18; clone_size: .; cdr3_nt: TGTGCCAGCTCACTTAACTGGGACAGGGGAAGTCAGCCCCAGCATTTT; cdr3_aa: CASSLNWDRGSQPQHF
j_call: TRBJ2-5; d_call: .; v_call: TRBV9; clone_size: .; cdr3_nt: TGTGCCAGCAGCGGAGGGGTACTGGACAGTGAAGAGACCCAGTACTTC; cdr3_aa: CASSGGVLDSEETQYF
j_call: TRBJ1-5; d_call: TRBD1; v_call: TRBV5-1; clone_size: .; cdr3_nt: TGCGCCAGCAGCCACACAGGGGGAAATCAGCCCCAGCATTTT; cdr3_aa: CASSHTGGNQPQHF
j_call: TRBJ1-5; d_call: .; v_call: TRBV28; clone_size: .; cdr3_nt: TGTGCCAGCAGTTTGACCGACAGGCTTTATCAGCCCCAGCATTTT; cdr3_aa: CASSLTDRLYQPQHF
j_call: TRBJ1-2; d_call: .; v_call: TRBV28; clone_size: .; cdr3_nt: TGTGCCAGCAGTTTCCAGGGGACCCTTATGAGGGCTAACTATGGCTACACCTTC; cdr3_aa: CASSFQGTLMRANYGYTF
j_call: TRBJ2-3; d_call: .; v_call: TRBV7-3; clone_size: .; cdr3_nt: TGTGCCAGCAGCTCCCGGCTAGATTCGGATACGCAGTATTTT; cdr3_aa: CASSSRLDSDTQYF
j_call: TRBJ2-3; d_call: .; v_call: TRBV5-1; clone_size: .; cdr3_nt: TGCGCCAGCAGCTTGGCCGGCGGGGGACACACAGATACGCAGTATTTT; cdr3_aa: CASSLAGGGHTDTQYF
j_call: TRBJ2-7; d_call: TRBD2; v_call: TRBV10-3; clone_size: .; cdr3_nt: TGTGCCATCAATGATATGGGGAGGGTCGAGCAGTACTTC; cdr3_aa: CAINDMGRVEQYF
j_call: TRBJ1-2; d_call: TRBD1; v_call: TRBV19; clone_size: .; cdr3_nt: TGTGCCAGTAGTATCCGGGACAGGGCTGGAGGCTACACCTTC; cdr3_aa: CASSIRDRAGGYTF
j_call: TRBJ1-2; d_call: TRBD1; v_call: TRBV5-1; clone_size: .; cdr3_nt: TGCGCCAGCAGCCGACAGGGGGCCGCCCAAGGTGATGGCTACACCTTC; cdr3_aa: CASSRQGAAQGDGYTF
j_call: TRBJ2-7; d_call: .; v_call: TRBV10-3; clone_size: .; cdr3_nt: TGTGCCATCAGCGACGCCCCGGGACACTACGAGCAGTACTTC; cdr3_aa: CAISDAPGHYEQYF
j_call: TRBJ2-5; d_call: .; v_call: TRBV19; clone_size: .; cdr3_nt: TGTGCCAGTAGCCCCGGGACTCAAGAGACCCAGTACTTC; cdr3_aa: CASSPGTQETQYF
j_call: TRBJ2-7; d_call: .; v_call: TRBV27; clone_size: .; cdr3_nt: TGTGCCAGCTCCCTGGGCCGTCCGCGATCCTACGAGCAGTACTTC; cdr3_aa: CASSLGRPRSYEQYF
j_call: TRBJ2-3; d_call: .; v_call: TRBV7-3; clone_size: .; cdr3_nt: TGTGCCAGCAGCCCTTACGCGGGTAATACGCAGTATTTT; cdr3_aa: CASSPYAGNTQYF
j_call: TRBJ1-1; d_call: TRBD1; v_call: TRBV28; clone_size: .; cdr3_nt: TGTGCCAGCAGTCACCGGGACAGGCATGAAGCTTTCTTT; cdr3_aa: CASSHRDRHEAFF
j_call: TRBJ1-1; d_call: TRBD1; v_call: TRBV28; clone_size: .; cdr3_nt: TGTGCCAGCGTGGACGCTCAGGGGACAGCCAACACTGAAGCTTTCTTT; cdr3_aa: CASVDAQGTANTEAFF
j_call: TRBJ2-3; d_call: TRBD2; v_call: TRBV7-2; clone_size: .; cdr3_nt: TGTGCCAGCAGCCCCATGGGGGGGGGAAATACAGATACGCAGTATTTT; cdr3_aa: CASSPMGGGNTDTQYF
j_call: TRBJ2-3; d_call: .; v_call: TRBV5-1; clone_size: .; cdr3_nt: TGCGCCAGCAGCTTAGGTGCGGGACAGTATGTAGATACGCAGTATTTT; cdr3_aa: CASSLGAGQYVDTQYF
j_call: TRBJ2-1; d_call: .; v_call: TRBV5-1; clone_size: .; cdr3_nt: TGCGCCAGCAGCTTGATCTTCCCGCCGGGAGCCGCTCCTCCTTTCTTC; cdr3_aa: CASSLIFPPGAAPPFF
j_call: TRBJ2-6; d_call: .; v_call: TRBV4-2; clone_size: .; cdr3_nt: TGTGCCAGCAGCCAAGATAGCTCTGGGGCCAACGTCCTGACTTTC; cdr3_aa: CASSQDSSGANVLTF
j_call: TRBJ2-1; d_call: .; v_call: TRBV19; clone_size: .; cdr3_nt: TGTGCCAGTAGTTCGGGTCGACGCTCCTACAATGAGCAGTTCTTC; cdr3_aa: CASSSGRRSYNEQFF
j_call: TRBJ2-1; d_call: TRBD2; v_call: TRBV29-1; clone_size: once; cdr3_nt: TGCAGCGTACTGGGACTAGCGGGAAAAGATGAGCAGTTCTTC; cdr3_aa: CSVLGLAGKDEQFF
j_call: TRBJ2-5; d_call: TRBD2; v_call: TRBV7-6; clone_size: .; cdr3_nt: TGTGCCAGCAGACCTACTAGCGGGAGAGAAGGGGGGCAAGAGACCCAGTACTTC; cdr3_aa: CASRPTSGREGGQETQYF
j_call: TRBJ2-4; d_call: TRBD1; v_call: TRBV29-1; clone_size: .; cdr3_nt: TGCAGCGCAACAGGGGAGACAAACATTCAGTACTTC; cdr3_aa: CSATGETNIQYF
j_call: TRBJ2-3; d_call: TRBD2; v_call: TRBV6-6; clone_size: .; cdr3_nt: TGTGCCAGCAGTTCTCATAGCGGGTACCCCACAGATACGCAGTATTTT; cdr3_aa: CASSSHSGYPTDTQYF
j_call: TRBJ2-5; d_call: .; v_call: TRBV5-1; clone_size: .; cdr3_nt: TGCGCCAGCGCACAACAAGAGACCCAGTACTTC; cdr3_aa: CASAQQETQYF
j_call: TRBJ2-7; d_call: TRBD2; v_call: TRBV7-6; clone_size: once; cdr3_nt: TGTGCCAGCAGCTTAGATCGAACTAGCGGGAGCCAGGAGCAGTACTTC; cdr3_aa: CASSLDRTSGSQEQYF
j_call: TRBJ2-3; d_call: .; v_call: TRBV18; clone_size: .; cdr3_nt: TGTGCCAGCTCACCACCAAACGCCTCGCCGGGACAGGGTACGGGAGGGGGCACAGATACGCAGTATTTT; cdr3_aa: CASSPPNASPGQGTGGGTDTQYF